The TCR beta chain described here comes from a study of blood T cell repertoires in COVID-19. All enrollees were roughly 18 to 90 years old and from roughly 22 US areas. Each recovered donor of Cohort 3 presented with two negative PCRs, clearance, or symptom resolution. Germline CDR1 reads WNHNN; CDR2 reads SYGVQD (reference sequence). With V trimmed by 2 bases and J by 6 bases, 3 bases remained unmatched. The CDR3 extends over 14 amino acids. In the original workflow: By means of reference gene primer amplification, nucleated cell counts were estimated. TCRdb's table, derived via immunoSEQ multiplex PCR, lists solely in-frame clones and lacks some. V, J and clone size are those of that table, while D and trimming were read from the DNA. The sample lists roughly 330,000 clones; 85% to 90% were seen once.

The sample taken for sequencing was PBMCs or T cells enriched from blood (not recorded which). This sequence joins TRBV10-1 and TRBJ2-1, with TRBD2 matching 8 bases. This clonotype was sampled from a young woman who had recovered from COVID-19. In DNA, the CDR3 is TGCGCCAGCAGTGAGGGACTAGCAGGCAATGAGCAGTTCTTC. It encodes CASSEGLAGNEQFF.